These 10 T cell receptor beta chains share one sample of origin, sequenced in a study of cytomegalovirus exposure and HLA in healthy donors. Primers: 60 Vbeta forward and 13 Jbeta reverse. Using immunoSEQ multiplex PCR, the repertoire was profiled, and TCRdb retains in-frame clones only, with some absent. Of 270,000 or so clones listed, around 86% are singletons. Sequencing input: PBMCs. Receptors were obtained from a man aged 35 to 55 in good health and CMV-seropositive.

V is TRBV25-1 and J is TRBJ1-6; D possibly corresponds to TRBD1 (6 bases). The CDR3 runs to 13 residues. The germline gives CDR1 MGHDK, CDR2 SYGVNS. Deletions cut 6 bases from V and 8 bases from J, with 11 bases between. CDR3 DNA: TGTGCCAGCAGGAGGGGGACGGATTCACCCCTCCACTTT. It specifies CASRRGTDSPLHF. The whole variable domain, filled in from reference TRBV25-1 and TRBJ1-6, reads EADIYQTPRYLVIGTGKKITLECSQTMGHDKMYWYQQDPGMELHLIHYSYGVNSTEKGDLSSESTVSRIRTEHFPLTLESARPSHTSQYLCASRRGTDSPLHFGNGTRLTVT.

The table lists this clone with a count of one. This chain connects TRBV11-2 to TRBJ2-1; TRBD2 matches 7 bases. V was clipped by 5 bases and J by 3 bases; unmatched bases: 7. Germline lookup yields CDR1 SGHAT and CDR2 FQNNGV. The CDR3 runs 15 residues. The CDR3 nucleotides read TGTGCCAGCAGCCCCTCCGGACTAGACTACAATGAGCAGTTCTTC. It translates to CASSPSGLDYNEQFF.

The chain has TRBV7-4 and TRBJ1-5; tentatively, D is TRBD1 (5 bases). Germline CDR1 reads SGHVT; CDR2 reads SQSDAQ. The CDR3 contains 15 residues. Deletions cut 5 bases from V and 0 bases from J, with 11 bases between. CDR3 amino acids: CASSGGTASNQPQHF. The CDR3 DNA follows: TGTGCCAGCAGCGGCGGGACGGCTAGCAATCAGCCCCAGCATTTT.

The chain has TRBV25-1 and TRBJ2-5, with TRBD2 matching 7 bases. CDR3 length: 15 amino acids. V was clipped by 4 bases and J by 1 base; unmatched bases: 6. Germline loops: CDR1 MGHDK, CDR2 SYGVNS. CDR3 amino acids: CASSAAGRGQETQYF. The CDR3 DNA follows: TGTGCCAGCAGTGCTGCGGGGAGGGGCCAAGAGACCCAGTACTTC. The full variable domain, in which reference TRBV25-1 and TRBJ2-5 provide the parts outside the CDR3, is EADIYQTPRYLVIGTGKKITLECSQTMGHDKMYWYQQDPGMELHLIHYSYGVNSTEKGDLSSESTVSRIRTEHFPLTLESARPSHTSQYLCASSAAGRGQETQYFGPGTRLLVL.

CDR3 protein: CAIGQNNQPQHF. The CDR3 coding sequence is TGTGCCATCGGGCAAAACAATCAGCCCCAGCATTTT. The chain couples TRBV10-3 to TRBJ1-5, with no clear D. Deletions cut 8 bases from V and 3 bases from J, with 8 bases between. The CDR3 is 12 residues long. The germline gives CDR1 ENHRY, CDR2 SYGVKD.

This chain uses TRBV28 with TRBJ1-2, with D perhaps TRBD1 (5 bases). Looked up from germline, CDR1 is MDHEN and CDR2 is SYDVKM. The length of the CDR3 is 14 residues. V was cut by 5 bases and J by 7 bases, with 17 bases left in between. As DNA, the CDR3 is TGTGCCAGCAGTCCCCGACAGACGACGTTTGGCTACACCTTC. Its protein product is CASSPRQTTFGYTF.

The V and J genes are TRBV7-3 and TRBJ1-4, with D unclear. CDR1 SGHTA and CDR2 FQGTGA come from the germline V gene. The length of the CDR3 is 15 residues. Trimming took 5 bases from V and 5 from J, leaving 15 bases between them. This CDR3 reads CASSTPGIRNEKLFF. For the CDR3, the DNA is TGTGCCAGCAGCACCCCCGGGATTCGAAATGAAAAACTGTTTTTT.

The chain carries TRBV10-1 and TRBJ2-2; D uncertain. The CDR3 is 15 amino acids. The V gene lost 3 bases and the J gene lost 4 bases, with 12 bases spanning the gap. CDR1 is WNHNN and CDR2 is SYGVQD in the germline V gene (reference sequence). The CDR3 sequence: CASSEASGITGELFF. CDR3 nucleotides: TGCGCCAGCAGTGAAGCCTCAGGAATCACCGGGGAGCTGTTTTTT.

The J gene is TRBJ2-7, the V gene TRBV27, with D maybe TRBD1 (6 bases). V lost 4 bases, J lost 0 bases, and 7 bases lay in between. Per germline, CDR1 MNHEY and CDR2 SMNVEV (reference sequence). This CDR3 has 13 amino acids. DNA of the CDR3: TGTGCCAGCAGTTACAGGGACTCCTACGAGCAGTACTTC. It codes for CASSYRDSYEQYF.

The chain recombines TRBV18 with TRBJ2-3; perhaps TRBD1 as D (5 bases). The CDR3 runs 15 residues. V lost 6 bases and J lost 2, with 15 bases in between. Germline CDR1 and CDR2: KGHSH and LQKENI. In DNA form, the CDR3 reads TGTGCCAGCTCTCTTCAAAAGACAGCCACAGATACGCAGTATTTT. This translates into CASSLQKTATDTQYF.